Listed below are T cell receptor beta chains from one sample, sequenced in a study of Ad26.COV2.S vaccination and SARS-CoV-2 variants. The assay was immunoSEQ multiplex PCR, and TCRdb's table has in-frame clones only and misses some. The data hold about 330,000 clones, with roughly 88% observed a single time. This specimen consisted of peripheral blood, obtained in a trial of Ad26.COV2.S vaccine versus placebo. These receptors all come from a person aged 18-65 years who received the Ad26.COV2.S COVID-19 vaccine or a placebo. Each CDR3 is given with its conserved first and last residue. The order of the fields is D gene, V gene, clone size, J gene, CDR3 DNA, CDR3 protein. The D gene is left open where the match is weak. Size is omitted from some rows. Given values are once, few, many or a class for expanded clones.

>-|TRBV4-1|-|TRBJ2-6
TGCGCCAGCAGCCAAGTGTCCCCAGGGGCTGGGGCCAACGTCCTGACTTTC
CASSQVSPGAGANVLTF
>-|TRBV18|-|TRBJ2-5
TGTGCCAGCTCATCCAACTCCGTTGAGAAGGAGACCCAGTACTTC
CASSSNSVEKETQYF
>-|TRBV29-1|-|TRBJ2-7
TGCAGCGTTGAAGATCCCACGCCGGTCCAGGGTACCTACGAGCAGTACTTC
CSVEDPTPVQGTYEQYF
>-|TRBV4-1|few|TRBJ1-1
TGCGCCAGCAGCCAAGTAAACAGGGAGGCTTTCTTT
CASSQVNREAFF
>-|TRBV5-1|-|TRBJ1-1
TGCGCCAGCAGGGGGGCGGGGAACACTGAAGCTTTCTTT
CASRGAGNTEAFF
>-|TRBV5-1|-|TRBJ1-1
TGCGCCAGCAGCTTGGCCGATGGCGGGGTTTGGGGAGCTTTCTTT
CASSLADGGVWGAFF
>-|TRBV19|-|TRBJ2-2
TGTGCCAGTAGTATAGATAGCTACCGGGGCGGGGAGCTGTTTTTT
CASSIDSYRGGELFF
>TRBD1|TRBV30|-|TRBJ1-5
TGTGCCTGGAGTACCGGGACAGGGGGTCAGCCCCAGCATTTT
CAWSTGTGGQPQHF
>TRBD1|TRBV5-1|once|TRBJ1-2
TGCGCCAGCAGCCCCCGTCGGACAGGGAGTGGCTACACCTTC
CASSPRRTGSGYTF
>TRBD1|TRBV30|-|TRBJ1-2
TGTGCCTGGAGTACAGGGGGATTTGATGGCTACACCTTC
CAWSTGGFDGYTF
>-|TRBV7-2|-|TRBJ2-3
TGTGCCAGCAGCTTAACAGGGATGAGGGCAGATACGCAGTATTTT
CASSLTGMRADTQYF
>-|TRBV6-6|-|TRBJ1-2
TGTGCCAGCAGCCCGTATGATGGCTACACCTTC
CASSPYDGYTF
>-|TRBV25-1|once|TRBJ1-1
TGTGCCAGCAGCGCACCCCTCTCGAACACTGAAGCTTTCTTT
CASSAPLSNTEAFF
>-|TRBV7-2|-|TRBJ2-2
TGTGCCAGCAGCTTAGAGGGGACTCTGCCCGGGGAGCTGTTTTTT
CASSLEGTLPGELFF
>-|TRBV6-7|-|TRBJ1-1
TGTGCCAGCGGGAGGGGGAACACTGAAGCTTTCTTT
CASGRGNTEAFF
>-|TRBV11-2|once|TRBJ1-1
TGTGCCAGCAGCACCCACACGTACACTGAAGCTTTCTTT
CASSTHTYTEAFF
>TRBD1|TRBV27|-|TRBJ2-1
TGTGCCAGCAGTATACAGGGGGCAGGGAGGAATGAGCAGTTCTTC
CASSIQGAGRNEQFF
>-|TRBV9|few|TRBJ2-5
TGTGCCAGCAGTGCCTCGGGGGGCGGGCAAGAGACCCAGTACTTC
CASSASGGGQETQYF
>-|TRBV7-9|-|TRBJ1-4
TGTGCCAGCAGCTTAGCTCTTAATGAAAAACTGTTTTTT
CASSLALNEKLFF
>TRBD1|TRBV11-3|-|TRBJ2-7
TGTGCCAGCAGCTCCGGGACAGGGGTAACCTACGAGCAGTACTTC
CASSSGTGVTYEQYF
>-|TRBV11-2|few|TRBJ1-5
TGTGCCAGCAGCTTGCCGAATCAGCCCCAGCATTTT
CASSLPNQPQHF
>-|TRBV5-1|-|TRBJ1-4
TGCGCCAGCAGCTTAACAGGGCTAGGTGAAAAACTGTTTTTT
CASSLTGLGEKLFF
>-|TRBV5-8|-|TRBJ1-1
TGTGCCAGCAGCTTGGCAGGACGGCAGAACACTGAAGCTTTCTTT
CASSLAGRQNTEAFF
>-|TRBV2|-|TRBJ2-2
TGTGCCAGCAGTGAAAGTGGTCGCCTGCAATCCACCGGGGAGCTGTTTTTT
CASSESGRLQSTGELFF
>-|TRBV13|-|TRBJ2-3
TGTGCCAGCAGCCCACGGATCCAAAGCACAGATACGCAGTATTTT
CASSPRIQSTDTQYF
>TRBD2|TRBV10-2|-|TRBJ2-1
TGCGCCAGCAGCCAGAGGTTTCTAGCGGGATACAATGAGCAGTTCTTC
CASSQRFLAGYNEQFF
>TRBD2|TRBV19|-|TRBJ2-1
TGTGCCAGTAGTAGGCTCGATGGCGGGAGGCCTCATTACAATGAGCAGTTCTTC
CASSRLDGGRPHYNEQFF
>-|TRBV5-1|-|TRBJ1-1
TGCGCCAGCAGCTCTGGGGCGGCGAACACTGAAGCTTTCTTT
CASSSGAANTEAFF
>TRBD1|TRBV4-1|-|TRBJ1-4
TGCGCCAGCAGCCAAGCCCCCCTCCCACAGGGGCCTAATGAAAAACTGTTTTTT
CASSQAPLPQGPNEKLFF
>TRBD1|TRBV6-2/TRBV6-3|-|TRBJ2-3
TGTGCCAGCAGCACTGCTTCAGGGGGCGGCACAGATACGCAGTATTTT
CASSTASGGGTDTQYF
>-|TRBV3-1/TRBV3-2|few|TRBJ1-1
TGTGCCAGCAGCCAAGTTGGGGCAGGGACGAACACTGAAGCTTTCTTT
CASSQVGAGTNTEAFF
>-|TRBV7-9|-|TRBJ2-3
TGTGCCAGCAGCTCCCGGGGCAGAACAGATACGCAGTATTTT
CASSSRGRTDTQYF
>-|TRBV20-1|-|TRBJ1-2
TGCAGTGCTAGTGATGGTTATGGCTACACCTTC
CSASDGYGYTF
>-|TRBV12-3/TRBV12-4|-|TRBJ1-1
TGTGCCAGCAGGCAGAGGTACACTGAAGCTTTCTTT
CASRQRYTEAFF
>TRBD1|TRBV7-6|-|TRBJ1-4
TGTGCCAGCAGCTCATACAGGGGGCCTAATGAAAAACTGTTTTTT
CASSSYRGPNEKLFF
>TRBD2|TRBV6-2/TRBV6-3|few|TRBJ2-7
TGTGCCAGCAGTTATTTTTCTAGCGGGGGTTCCTACGAGCAGTACTTC
CASSYFSSGGSYEQYF
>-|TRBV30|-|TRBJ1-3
TGTGCCTGGAGTCCTCAGGGGCTGACGAACACCATATATTTT
CAWSPQGLTNTIYF
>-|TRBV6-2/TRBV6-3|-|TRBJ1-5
TGTGCCAGCAGTCTGGAAGGGTTTGGTCAGCCCCAGCATTTT
CASSLEGFGQPQHF
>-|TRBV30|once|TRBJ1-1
TGTGCCTGGAGTTGGGGCGGCACTGAAGCTTTCTTT
CAWSWGGTEAFF
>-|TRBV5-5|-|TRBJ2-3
TGTGCCAGCAGCTTGTTTGGGGCCACAGATACGCAGTATTTT
CASSLFGATDTQYF
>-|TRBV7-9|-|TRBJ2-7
TGTGCCAGCAGCTTGGGAGACTACGAGCAGTACTTC
CASSLGDYEQYF
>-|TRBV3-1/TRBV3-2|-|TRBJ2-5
TGTGCCTCCGGCAAGGGGGGGGAAGAGACCCAGTACTTC
CASGKGGEETQYF
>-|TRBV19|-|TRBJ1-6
TGTGCCAGTAGTATAGTGCCCGCGGATTCACCCCTCCACTTT
CASSIVPADSPLHF
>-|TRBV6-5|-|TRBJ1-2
TGTGCCAGCAGTCAACTCACGAGGAGCTATGGCTACACCTTC
CASSQLTRSYGYTF
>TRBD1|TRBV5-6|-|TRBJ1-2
TGTGCCACCCAGGGGGGGCGGAACTATGGCTACACCTTC
CATQGGRNYGYTF
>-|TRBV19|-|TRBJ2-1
TGTGCCAGTAAAGAACTAGCTTACGGTGAGCAGTTCTTC
CASKELAYGEQFF
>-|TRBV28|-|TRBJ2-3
TGTGCCAGCAGTTTATTGTCCGGCCTCACAGATACGCAGTATTTT
CASSLLSGLTDTQYF
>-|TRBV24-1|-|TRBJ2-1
TGTGCCACCAGTGATTCCCCGGCCCTCGCAAGCTCCTACAATGAGCAGTTCTTC
CATSDSPALASSYNEQFF
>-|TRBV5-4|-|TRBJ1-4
TGTGCCAGCAGCTTAAGGGCAGCTAATGAAAAACTGTTTTTT
CASSLRAANEKLFF
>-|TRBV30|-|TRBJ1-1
TGTGCCTGGGAGGAAGCTTTCTTT
CAWEEAFF
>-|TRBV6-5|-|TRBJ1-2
TGTGCCAGCAGTCAGGGCAGGGGTAATGGCTACACCTTC
CASSQGRGNGYTF
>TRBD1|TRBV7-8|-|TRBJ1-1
TGTGCCAGCAGCCCGGCACAGGGGTTGAACACTGAAGCTTTCTTT
CASSPAQGLNTEAFF
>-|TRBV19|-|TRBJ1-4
TGTGCCAGTAGGGAGGGGCCAAATGAAAAACTGTTTTTT
CASREGPNEKLFF